Below, 8 T cell receptor beta chains from the same sample are listed, as sequenced in a study of T cell responses to AZD1222 COVID-19 vaccine. The repertoire was sequenced with immunoSEQ multiplex PCR; TCRdb's copy has only in-frame clones and lacks some. The table has about 100,000 clones, about 86% seen once; the top ten hold about 3.5%. This material consisted of peripheral blood, taken on day 0 of AZD1222 vaccination. The source is an adult in good health.

A single count supports this clone. V usage is TRBV6-5 and J usage is TRBJ1-2; TRBD1 aligns across 7 bases. This CDR3 has 13 amino acids. Germline CDR1 is MNHEY and CDR2 is SVGAGI. V lost 5 bases to trimming and J lost 8 bases; unmatched junction nucleotides: 8. The DNA for the CDR3 is TGTGCCAGCAGTCCCGGGACAGCGCAAGGCTACACCTTC. This sequence encodes CASSPGTAQGYTF.

Here the CDR3 DNA reads TGTGCCAGTCGAGGACAGGGTCCCGTCCTCTACTACAATGAGCAGTTCTTC. This gives the protein CASRGQGPVLYYNEQFF. The chain combines TRBV21-1 with TRBJ2-1; the table's D call, TRBD1, was not checked against the DNA. TRBV21-1 is an annotated pseudogene. CDR3 size: 17 residues.

The chain recombines TRBV11-3 with TRBJ2-7; TRBD1 might be the D (7 bases). Germline assignment: CDR1 SGHNT and CDR2 YENEEA. V was cut by 4 bases and J by 6 bases, with 13 bases left in between. The CDR3 has 13 residues. CDR3 DNA sequence: TGTGCCAGCAGCTCACAGGGGACTGGCGAGCAGTACTTC. This codes for CASSSQGTGEQYF.

The chain links TRBV27 to TRBJ1-2; no firm D call. The CDR3 has 13 residues. V gave up 4 bases and J gave up 3 bases, with 9 bases separating them. From germline, CDR1 is MNHEY and CDR2 SMNVEV (reference sequence). The CDR3 sequence is CASSSGSYYGYTF. The CDR3 DNA follows: TGTGCCAGCAGTTCCGGCAGCTACTATGGCTACACCTTC.

The table lists this clone with a count of one. The chain uses TRBV2 and TRBJ1-2; tentative D call: TRBD1 (6 bases). CDR3 length: 15 residues. CDR1 and CDR2 from the germline V gene are SNHLY and FYNNEI. V was pared by 4 bases and J by 5 bases, with 17 bases between. The CDR3 loop reads CASSGNRAGAYGYTF. The DNA of the CDR3 is TGTGCCAGCAGTGGGAACAGGGCCGGGGCATATGGCTACACCTTC. Variable domain in full (rest from reference TRBV2 and TRBJ1-2): EPEVTQTPSHQVTQMGQEVILRCVPISNHLYFYWYRQILGQKVEFLVSFYNNEISEKSEIFDDQFSVERPDGSNFTLKIRSTKLEDSAMYFCASSGNRAGAYGYTFGSGTRLTVV.

This rearrangement joins TRBV19 to TRBJ1-6; possibly TRBD1 for D (5 bases). There are 13 residues in the CDR3. Germline CDR1 and CDR2: LNHDA and SQIVND (reference sequence). Trimming left V 10 bases short and J 7 bases short, with 14 bases between. DNA of the CDR3: TGTGCCACCCGGGACTATCCGAATTCACCCCTCCACTTT. Protein product: CATRDYPNSPLHF. Together with reference TRBV19 and TRBJ1-6, the CDR3 gives the full variable domain: DGGITQSPKYLFRKEGQNVTLSCEQNLNHDAMYWYRQDPGQGLRLIYYSQIVNDFQKGDIAEGYSVSREKKESFPLTVTSAQKNPTAFYLCATRDYPNSPLHFGNGTRLTVT.

This sequence joins TRBV21-1 and TRBJ1-2; no check of the table's D call, TRBD1, against the DNA was made. TRBV21-1 is marked as a pseudogene. The CDR3 has 16 amino acids. CDR3 in amino acids: CASSKAGTGRVYGYTF. CDR3 bases: TGTGCCAGCAGCAAAGCGGGGACAGGGCGGGTCTATGGCTACACCTTC.

The V gene is TRBV6-5, the J gene TRBJ1-2, with TRBD1 identical over 10 bases. V lost 3 bases to trimming and J lost 6 bases; unmatched junction nucleotides: 7. Germline CDR1 reads MNHEY; CDR2 reads SVGAGI. This CDR3 is 15 amino acids long. Here the CDR3 reads CASSYYRTGGDGYTF. The CDR3 DNA sequence: TGTGCCAGCAGTTATTACAGGACAGGGGGGGATGGCTACACCTTC.